One sample yielded the 32 T cell receptor beta chains listed below, sequenced in a study of PD-1 blockade in mismatch repair-deficient tumors. The method was immunoSEQ multiplex PCR; TCRdb's version includes in-frame clones alone and lacks a portion of them. The repertoire holds about 79,000 clones, with about 82% as singletons. The specimen was peripheral blood, collected 44 weeks after starting pembrolizumab. These receptors all come from an adult with mismatch repair-deficient cancer.

The V gene is TRBV7-2, the J gene TRBJ2-5; D unresolved. Germline CDR1 reads SGHTA; CDR2 reads FQGNSA. The CDR3 spans 10 residues. V lost 3 bases and J 9 bases, leaving 5 bases between the germline ends. As DNA, the CDR3 is TGTGCCAGCAGCTTTGAGCCCCAGTACTTC. Translating gives CASSFEPQYF.

J is TRBJ1-2 and V is TRBV15; 10 bases align to TRBD1. The CDR3 totals 16 residues. Germline assignment: CDR1 LNHNV and CDR2 YYDKDF (reference sequence). The ends lost 4 bases at V and 2 bases at J; junction bases unmatched: 7. CDR3 residues: CATSKDRGRGNYGYTF. CDR3 sequence (DNA): TGTGCCACCAGCAAAGACAGGGGGCGAGGAAACTATGGCTACACCTTC.

The chain employs TRBV19 and TRBJ1-1; no reliable D call. The CDR3 sequence is 14 residues long. Between the trimmed V and J ends, which lost 7 bases and 1 base, there was a span of 13 bases. The V gene's germline CDR1 is LNHDA and CDR2 SQIVND (reference sequence). The CDR3 DNA reads as TGTGCCAGTATGAGTGGAATCGGGAACACTGAAGCTTTCTTT. This codes for CASMSGIGNTEAFF.

This clone was detected only a few times. This chain uses TRBV11-2 with TRBJ2-7; D may be TRBD1 (5 bases). The V end was cut by 6 bases, the J end by 6 bases, with 21 bases between. Looked up from germline, CDR1 is SGHAT and CDR2 is FQNNGV. This CDR3 spans 15 amino acids. The CDR3 bases are TGTGCCAGCAGTAGGGGTAATGGACCAGGACGCGAGCAGTACTTC. Residues: CASSRGNGPGREQYF. The full variable domain, completed using reference TRBV11-2 and TRBJ2-7, is EAGVAQSPRYKIIEKRQSVAFWCNPISGHATLYWYQQILGQGPKLLIQFQNNGVVDDSQLPKDRFSAERLKGVDSTLKIQPAKLEDSAVYLCASSRGNGPGREQYFGPGTRLTVT.

This clone was seen repeatedly, ten times or more. V and J are TRBV5-1 and TRBJ1-4; perhaps TRBD1 as D (6 bases). The germline gives CDR1 SGHRS, CDR2 YFSETQ. The V end lost 0 bases, the J end lost 8 bases, and 14 bases lay between the germline ends. The CDR3 is made up of 15 amino acids. Written as DNA, the CDR3 is TGCGCCAGCAGCTTGGACGGGGGCATGAGCGAAAAACTGTTTTTT. Encoded protein: CASSLDGGMSEKLFF.

Points on this clone: The junction departs from the called germline gene at one end, perhaps through a read error. The rearrangement uses TRBV5-4 and TRBJ2-2; 8 bases fit TRBD1. Germline V gene data show CDR1 as SGHNT and CDR2 as YYREEE (reference sequence). This CDR3 has 18 residues. The CDR3 here is CASSQVSGRGRDTGELFF. The CDR3 DNA is TGCGCCAGCAGCCAAGTTAGCGGCAGGGGGCGGGACACCGGGGAGCTGTTTTTT.

The chain employs TRBV5-4 and TRBJ1-2; D is uncertain. Deletions cut 2 bases from V and 3 bases from J, with 11 bases between. Germline loops: CDR1 SGHNT, CDR2 YYREEE (reference sequence). CDR3 length: 14 residues. The CDR3, as DNA: TGTGCCAGCAGCTTAAGGTATAGGGACTATGGCTACACCTTC. As protein: CASSLRYRDYGYTF.

J is TRBJ2-5 and V is TRBV4-3, with D perhaps TRBD1 or TRBD2 (5 bases each). V shed 0 bases and J shed 7 bases, with 15 bases lying between them. Germline V gene sequence: CDR1 LGHNA, CDR2 YSLEER. This CDR3 contains 15 residues. The CDR3 protein is CASSQDHGGRRTQYF. In DNA, the CDR3 is TGCGCCAGCAGCCAAGATCATGGGGGACGGCGGACCCAGTACTTC.

The chain has TRBV15 and TRBJ2-1; no clear D gene. The CDR3 is 12 residues long. The V gene's germline CDR1 is LNHNV and CDR2 YYDKDF (reference sequence). Trimming took 0 bases from V and 10 from J, leaving 7 bases between them. The CDR3 here is CATSRELGEQFF. The DNA of the CDR3 is TGTGCCACCAGCAGAGAGCTGGGCGAGCAGTTCTTC.

The V gene is TRBV7-9, the J gene TRBJ1-2; 8 positions agree with TRBD1. V shed 5 bases and J 5 bases; nucleotides not matched to a gene: 7. Germline CDR1 is SEHNR and CDR2 is FQNEAQ (reference sequence). This CDR3 is 14 amino acids long. As DNA, the CDR3 is TGTGCCAGCAGCCTAGACAGGGGCCTGTATGGCTACACCTTC. It yields the protein CASSLDRGLYGYTF.

The V gene is TRBV29-1, the J gene TRBJ1-1; tentative D call: TRBD1 (5 bases). The V gene's germline CDR1 is SQVTM and CDR2 ANQGSEA. The CDR3 sequence is 14 residues long. The ends were cut back, 5 bases at V and 5 bases at J, with 18 bases in the middle. CDR3 bases: TGCAGCGTTCAGGGTGGAGGGCAGGCGACTGAAGCTTTCTTT. Translated, it gives CSVQGGGQATEAFF.

The V call is TRBV4-2, the J call TRBJ1-4; TRBD1 might be the D (6 bases). Trimming left V 4 bases short and J 6 bases short, with 9 bases between. The CDR3 spans 13 residues. Germline V lookup: CDR1 LGHNA, CDR2 YNFKEQ. CDR3 loop: CASSPGTYEKLFF. CDR3 DNA sequence: TGTGCCAGCAGCCCCGGGACATATGAAAAACTGTTTTTT.

The rearrangement uses TRBV11-2 and TRBJ2-2, with 11 bases aligning to TRBD2. This CDR3 comprises 16 residues. V was clipped by 6 bases and J by 6 bases; unmatched bases: 9. Germline assignment: CDR1 SGHAT and CDR2 FQNNGV. CDR3 residues: CASRSIAGGPAGELFF. In DNA form, the CDR3 reads TGTGCCAGCAGATCAATAGCGGGAGGGCCGGCCGGGGAGCTGTTTTTT.

The chain links TRBV7-2 to TRBJ2-1; TRBD2 matches at 9 bases. CDR3 length: 18 amino acids. The J segment lost 9 bases and the V segment lost 1 base, leaving 16 bases of the junction unmatched. Germline V gene sequence: CDR1 SGHTA, CDR2 FQGNSA. The CDR3 here is CASSLGLAAGGPSGEQFF. The CDR3 DNA follows: TGTGCCAGCAGCTTAGGTCTGGCGGCGGGAGGGCCCTCGGGTGAGCAGTTCTTC. Full variable domain (rest looked up from reference TRBV7-2 and TRBJ2-1): GAGVSQSPSNKVTEKGKDVELRCDPISGHTALYWYRQSLGQGLEFLIYFQGNSAPDKSGLPSDRFSAERTGGSVSTLTIQRTQQEDSAVYLCASSLGLAAGGPSGEQFFGPGTRLTVL.

The DNA for the CDR3 is TGTGCCAGCAGCCCAGGACAGGTTTCGGAGTATGCTTTCTTT. Translating it yields CASSPGQVSEYAFF. The V and J genes are TRBV7-9 and TRBJ1-1, with 7 bases fitting TRBD1. The CDR3 sequence is 14 residues long. V lost 5 bases and J lost 11; bases outside the gene matches: 14. Germline V gene lookup returns CDR1 SEHNR and CDR2 FQNEAQ (reference sequence). Full variable domain (missing parts from reference TRBV7-9 and TRBJ1-1): DTGVSQNPRHKITKRGQNVTFRCDPISEHNRLYWYRQTLGQGPEFLTYFQNEAQLEKSRLLSDRFSAERPKGSFSTLEIQRTEQGDSAMYLCASSPGQVSEYAFFGQGTRLTVV.

This rearrangement joins TRBV6-5 to TRBJ2-7, with 9 bases identical to TRBD1. Per germline, CDR1 MNHEY and CDR2 SVGAGI. The CDR3 length is 12 residues. Unmatched junction bases numbered 5, after V lost 1 base and J lost 13 bases. CDR3 sequence: CASSYFRDREYF. CDR3 DNA sequence: TGTGCCAGCAGTTACTTCCGGGACAGGGAATACTTC.

J is TRBJ2-3 and V is TRBV30; 11 bases map to TRBD1. Germline CDR1 reads GTSNPN; CDR2 reads SVGIG (reference sequence). The CDR3 loop spans 15 amino acids. The V gene end was trimmed by 4 bases and the J gene end by 1 base; junction bases not matched to a gene: 4. The CDR3, as DNA: TGTGCCTGGACGGGGACAGGGGGAGGCACAGATACGCAGTATTTT. Translating it yields CAWTGTGGGTDTQYF.

This clone was detected a few times. For the CDR3, the DNA is TGCGCCAGCAGCTTGGACCCTGTAGGTTCCGAGCAGTTCTTC. It codes for CASSLDPVGSEQFF. The chain links TRBV5-1 to TRBJ2-1; D not resolved. The CDR3 spans 14 residues. Germline CDR1 SGHRS, CDR2 YFSETQ. Trimming took 0 bases from V and 10 from J, leaving 14 bases between them.

The CDR3 spells CASREGATNYGYTF. CDR3 bases: TGTGCCAGCAGAGAGGGGGCCACTAACTATGGCTACACCTTC. The chain links TRBV28 to TRBJ1-2; the match to TRBD1 covers 7 bases. The ends lost 6 bases at V and 0 bases at J; junction bases unmatched: 4. The CDR3 runs 14 residues. Germline-derived CDR1 and CDR2 are MDHEN and SYDVKM.

This clone has at least ten counts. The same CDR3 arises from other DNA sequences in this sample as well. This rearrangement joins TRBV7-2 to TRBJ2-7; D ambiguous. Germline lookup yields CDR1 SGHTA and CDR2 FQGNSA. This CDR3 comprises 11 residues. V lost 5 bases and J 3 bases, leaving 5 bases between the germline ends. The CDR3 DNA reads TGTGCCAGCAGCCCCGGCTACGAGCAGTACTTC. Amino acids: CASSPGYEQYF.

The chain links TRBV2 to TRBJ2-1, with TRBD1 identical over 10 bases. This CDR3 is 17 amino acids long. Germline V gene sequence: CDR1 SNHLY, CDR2 FYNNEI. The junction had 9 bases not matched to a gene; V was cut back by 0 bases and J by 7 bases. CDR3 in DNA: TGTGCCAGCAGTGAAGCGCTTAGGGGACAGGGGTGGAATGAGCAGTTCTTC. It yields the protein CASSEALRGQGWNEQFF.

The rearrangement links TRBV1 to TRBJ2-4; the tabulated D call, TRBD1, remains unverified against the DNA. TRBV1 counts as a pseudogene. This CDR3 has 17 amino acids. The CDR3 reads CTSSQERTGGSKNIQYF. The CDR3 coding sequence is TGCACCAGCAGCCAAGAAAGGACAGGGGGTTCCAAAAACATTCAGTACTTC.

This rearrangement joins TRBV28 to TRBJ2-7; the match to TRBD2 covers 10 bases. The CDR3 loop spans 15 amino acids. With 4 bases clipped from V and 1 base from J, the junction kept 4 bases outside the gene matches. Germline V gives CDR1 MDHEN, CDR2 SYDVKM. The CDR3 reads CASSSPTSGSYEQYF. The CDR3 bases are TGTGCCAGCAGTTCTCCGACTAGCGGGTCCTACGAGCAGTACTTC.

This clone was found a few times. The chain has TRBV20-1 and TRBJ2-5; D gene ambiguous. V was clipped by 7 bases and J by 5 bases, with 11 bases between them. The CDR3 consists of 11 residues. Germline V gene data show CDR1 as DFQATT and CDR2 as SNEGSKA (reference sequence). This chain's CDR3 is CSGGHRETQYF. The CDR3 nucleotides read TGCAGTGGGGGTCACCGGGAGACCCAGTACTTC.

The chain links TRBV6-1 to TRBJ2-7; 10 nucleotides align to TRBD2. The germline gives CDR1 MNHNS, CDR2 SASEGT. The CDR3 loop spans 16 amino acids. J gave up 4 bases and V 4 bases, and 10 bases lay outside the gene matches. The CDR3 region is CASSASGLAIMYEQYF. In DNA, the CDR3 is TGTGCCAGCAGTGCATCGGGACTAGCGATAATGTACGAGCAGTACTTC.

The chain carries TRBV10-1 and TRBJ1-4, with TRBD1 as a possible D gene (5 bases). Trimming removed 7 bases from V and 3 bases from J, with 15 bases in between. Germline CDR1 and CDR2: WNHNN and SYGVQD (reference sequence). This CDR3 has 15 residues. CDR3 amino acids: CASTNGGAANEKLFF. Here the CDR3 DNA reads TGCGCCAGCACCAATGGCGGGGCAGCTAATGAAAAACTGTTTTTT.

In its sample, this clone was seen a few times. The chain recombines TRBV27 with TRBJ1-2; 7 bases are a match to TRBD1. The CDR3 sequence is 14 residues long. Germline values: CDR1 MNHEY, CDR2 SMNVEV (reference sequence). Unmatched junction bases numbered 8, after V lost 6 bases and J lost 4 bases. For the CDR3, the DNA is TGTGCCAGCAGCTACCAAGGGGGCGGCTATGGCTACACCTTC. Translated: CASSYQGGGYGYTF.

The table lists this clone with a few counts. The rearrangement joins TRBV4-2 to TRBJ2-3, with 7 bases fitting TRBD2. Per germline, CDR1 LGHNA and CDR2 YNFKEQ. The CDR3 extends over 17 amino acids. After removal of 0 bases from V and 4 bases from J, the junction contained 10 bases not matched to a gene. The CDR3 nucleotides read TGTGCCAGCAGCCAAGATCTGGGGGGAGGGCTGGCAGATACGCAGTATTTT. Its translation is CASSQDLGGGLADTQYF.

The CDR3 spells CASSPRLAGLYEQYF. As DNA, the CDR3 is TGTGCCAGCAGCCCCCGACTAGCGGGCCTCTACGAGCAGTACTTC. The chain combines TRBV7-6 with TRBJ2-7; TRBD2 matches at 10 bases. Germline lookup yields CDR1 SGHVS and CDR2 FNYEAQ. The CDR3 is made up of 15 amino acids. The ends lost 5 bases at V and 3 bases at J; junction bases unmatched: 7.

This rearrangement joins TRBV6-1 to TRBJ2-2; 7 positions match TRBD1. The germline gives CDR1 MNHNS, CDR2 SASEGT. The CDR3 sequence is 15 residues long. V was pared by 6 bases and J by 10 bases, with 14 bases of the junction left unmatched. The CDR3 loop reads CASRLHPLGQEELFF. For the CDR3, the DNA is TGTGCCAGCAGATTACACCCGCTAGGACAGGAGGAGCTGTTTTTT.

The chain has TRBV7-9 and TRBJ2-5; 12 bases line up with TRBD2. The junction had 12 bases not matched to a gene; V was cut back by 2 bases and J by 2 bases. The germline V gene encodes CDR1 SEHNR and CDR2 FQNEAQ (reference sequence). This CDR3 is built from 19 residues. DNA of the CDR3: TGTGCCAGCAGCTTACCCAGACTAGCGGGAGTGCACCCGCAAGAGACCCAGTACTTC. This encodes CASSLPRLAGVHPQETQYF.

The gene calls are TRBV10-2 and TRBJ2-1; D might be TRBD1 (5 bases). V was clipped by 7 bases and J by 0 bases, with 10 bases between them. CDR3 length: 14 residues. CDR1 is WSHSY, CDR2 SAAADI, per germline. CDR3: CASNPDSSYNEQFF. In DNA, the CDR3 is TGCGCCAGCAACCCAGACAGCTCCTACAATGAGCAGTTCTTC.